This entry describes one TCR beta chain. The CDR3 consists of 13 residues. V gave up 1 base and J gave up 6 bases; unmatched junction bases: 4. Germline-derived CDR1 and CDR2 are GTSNPN and SVGIG (reference sequence). The entry originates in a study of blood T cell repertoires in COVID-19. Cohorts were assigned according to the clinical history that participants reported. Method: immunoSEQ multiplex PCR; TCRdb's copy keeps in-frame clones and lacks some. Of approximately 200,000 clones in the sample, 75% to 90% are singletons; the top ten hold about 4.5%. The chain employs TRBV30 and TRBJ2-7; 9 bases fit TRBD1. Sequencing used PBMCs or T cells enriched from blood (not recorded which). This sequence was found in a young woman who had been exposed to COVID-19. The CDR3: CAWSGGQGAEQYF. As DNA, the CDR3 is TGTGCCTGGAGTGGGGGACAGGGTGCCGAGCAGTACTTC.